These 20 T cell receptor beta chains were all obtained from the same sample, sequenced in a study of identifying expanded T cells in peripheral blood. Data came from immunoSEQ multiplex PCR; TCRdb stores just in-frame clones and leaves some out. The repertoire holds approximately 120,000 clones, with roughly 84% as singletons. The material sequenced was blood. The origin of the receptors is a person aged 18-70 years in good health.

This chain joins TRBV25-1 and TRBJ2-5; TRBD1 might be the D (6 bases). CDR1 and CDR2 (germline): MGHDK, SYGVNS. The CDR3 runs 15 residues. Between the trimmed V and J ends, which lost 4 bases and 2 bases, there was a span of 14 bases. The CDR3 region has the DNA TGTGCCAGCAGTGGAGGGTTTGGACAGCAAGAGACCCAGTACTTC. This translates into CASSGGFGQQETQYF.

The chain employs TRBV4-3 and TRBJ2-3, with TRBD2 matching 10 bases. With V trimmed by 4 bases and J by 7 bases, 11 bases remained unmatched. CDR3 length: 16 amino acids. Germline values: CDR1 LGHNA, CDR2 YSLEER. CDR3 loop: CASSPQSGGASYTQYF. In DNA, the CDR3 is TGCGCCAGCAGCCCCCAGAGCGGGGGGGCCTCTTATACGCAGTATTTT.

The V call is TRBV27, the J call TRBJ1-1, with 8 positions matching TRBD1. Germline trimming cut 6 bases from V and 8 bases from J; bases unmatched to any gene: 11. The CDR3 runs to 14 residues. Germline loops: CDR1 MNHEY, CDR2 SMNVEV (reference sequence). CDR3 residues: CASRDRGWQPEAFF. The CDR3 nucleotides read TGTGCCAGCAGAGACAGGGGCTGGCAACCCGAAGCTTTCTTT.

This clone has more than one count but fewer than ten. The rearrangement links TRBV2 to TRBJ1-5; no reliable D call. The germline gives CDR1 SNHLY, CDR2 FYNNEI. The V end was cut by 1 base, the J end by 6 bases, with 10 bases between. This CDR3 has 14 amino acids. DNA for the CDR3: TGTGCCAGCAGTGAAGGTTTGGGGTTTCAGCCCCAGCATTTT. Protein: CASSEGLGFQPQHF.

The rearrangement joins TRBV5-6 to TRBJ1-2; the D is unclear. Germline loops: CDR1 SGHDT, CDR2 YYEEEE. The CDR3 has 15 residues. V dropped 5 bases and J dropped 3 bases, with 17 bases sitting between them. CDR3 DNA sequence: TGTGCCAGCAGTTTCATAGAAAAGTTCGACTATGGCTACACCTTC. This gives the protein CASSFIEKFDYGYTF.

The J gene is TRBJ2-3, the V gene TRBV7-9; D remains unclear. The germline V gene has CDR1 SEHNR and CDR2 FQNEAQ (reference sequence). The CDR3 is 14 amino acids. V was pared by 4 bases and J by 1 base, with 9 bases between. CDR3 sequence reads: CASSWGIGTDTQYF. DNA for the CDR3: TGTGCCAGCAGCTGGGGAATAGGCACAGATACGCAGTATTTT.

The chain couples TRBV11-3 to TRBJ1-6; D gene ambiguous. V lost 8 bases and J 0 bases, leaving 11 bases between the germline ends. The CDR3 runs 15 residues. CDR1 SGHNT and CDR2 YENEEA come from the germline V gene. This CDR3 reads CASRRSSSYNSPLHF. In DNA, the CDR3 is TGTGCCAGCCGGAGGTCCAGCTCCTATAATTCACCCCTCCACTTT. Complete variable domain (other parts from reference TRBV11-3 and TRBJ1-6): EAGVVQSPRYKIIEKKQPVAFWCNPISGHNTLYWYLQNLGQGPELLIRYENEEAVDDSQLPKDRFSAERLKGVDSTLKIQPAELGDSAVYLCASRRSSSYNSPLHFGNGTRLTVT.

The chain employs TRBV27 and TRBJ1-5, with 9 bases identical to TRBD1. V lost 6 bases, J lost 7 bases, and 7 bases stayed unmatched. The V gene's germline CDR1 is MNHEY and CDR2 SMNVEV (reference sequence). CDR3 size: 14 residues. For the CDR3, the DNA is TGTGCCAGCAGCCACACAGGGGGCGAACAGCCCCAGCATTTT. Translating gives CASSHTGGEQPQHF.

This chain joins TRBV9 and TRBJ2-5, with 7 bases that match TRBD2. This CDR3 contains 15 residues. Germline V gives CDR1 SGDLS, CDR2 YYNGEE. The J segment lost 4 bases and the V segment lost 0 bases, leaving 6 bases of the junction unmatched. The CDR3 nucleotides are TGTGCCAGCAGCGTAGCTAACGGGAGGATAGAGACCCAGTACTTC. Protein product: CASSVANGRIETQYF. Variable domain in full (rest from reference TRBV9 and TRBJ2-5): DSGVTQTPKHLITATGQRVTLRCSPRSGDLSVYWYQQSLDQGLQFLIQYYNGEERAKGNILERFSAQQFPDLHSELNLSSLELGDSALYFCASSVANGRIETQYFGPGTRLLVL.

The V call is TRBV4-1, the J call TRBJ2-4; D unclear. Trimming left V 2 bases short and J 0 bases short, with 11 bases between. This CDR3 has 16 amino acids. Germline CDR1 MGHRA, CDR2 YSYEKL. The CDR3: CASSQSSNPAKNIQYF. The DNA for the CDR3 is TGCGCCAGCAGCCAATCCAGTAACCCAGCCAAAAACATTCAGTACTTC.

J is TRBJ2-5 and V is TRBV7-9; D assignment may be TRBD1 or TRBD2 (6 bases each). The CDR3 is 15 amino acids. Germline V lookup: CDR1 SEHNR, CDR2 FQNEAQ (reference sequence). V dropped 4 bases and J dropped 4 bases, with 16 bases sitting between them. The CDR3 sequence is CASSSLGGFIETQYF. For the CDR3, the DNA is TGTGCCAGCAGCTCCCTGGGGGGCTTCATAGAGACCCAGTACTTC.

CDR3 in amino acids: CASSPGTAQPQHF. CDR3 DNA: TGTGCCAGCAGCCCCGGTACTGCCCAGCCCCAGCATTTT. The chain uses TRBV11-3 and TRBJ1-5; no firm D call. The CDR3 covers 13 residues. V was clipped by 5 bases and J by 7 bases, with 12 bases between them. Germline CDR1 is SGHNT and CDR2 is YENEEA.

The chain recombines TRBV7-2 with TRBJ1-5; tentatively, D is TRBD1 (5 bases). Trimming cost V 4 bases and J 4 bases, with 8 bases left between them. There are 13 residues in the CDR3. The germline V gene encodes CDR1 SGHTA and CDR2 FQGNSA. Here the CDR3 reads CASSSTGNQPQHF. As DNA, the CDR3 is TGTGCCAGCAGCTCTACAGGAAATCAGCCCCAGCATTTT.

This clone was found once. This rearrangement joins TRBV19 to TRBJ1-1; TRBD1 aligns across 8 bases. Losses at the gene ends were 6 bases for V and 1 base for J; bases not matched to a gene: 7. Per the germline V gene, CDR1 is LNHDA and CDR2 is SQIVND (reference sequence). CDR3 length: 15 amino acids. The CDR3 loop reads CASSAIGTGNTEAFF. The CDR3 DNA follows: TGTGCCAGTAGCGCTATTGGGACAGGGAACACTGAAGCTTTCTTT.

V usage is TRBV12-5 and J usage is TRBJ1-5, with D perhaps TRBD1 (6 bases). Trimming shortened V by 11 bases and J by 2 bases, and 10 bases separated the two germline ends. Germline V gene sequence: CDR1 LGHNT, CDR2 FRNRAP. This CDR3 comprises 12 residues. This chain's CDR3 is CALGGGNQPQHF. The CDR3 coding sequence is TGTGCTCTGGGGGGCGGCAATCAGCCCCAGCATTTT.

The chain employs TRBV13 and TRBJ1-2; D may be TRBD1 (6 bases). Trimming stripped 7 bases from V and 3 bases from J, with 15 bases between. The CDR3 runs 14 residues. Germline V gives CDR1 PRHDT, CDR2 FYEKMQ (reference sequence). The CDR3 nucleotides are TGTGCCAGCAAAGCAACAGGGCACGACTATGGCTACACCTTC. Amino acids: CASKATGHDYGYTF.

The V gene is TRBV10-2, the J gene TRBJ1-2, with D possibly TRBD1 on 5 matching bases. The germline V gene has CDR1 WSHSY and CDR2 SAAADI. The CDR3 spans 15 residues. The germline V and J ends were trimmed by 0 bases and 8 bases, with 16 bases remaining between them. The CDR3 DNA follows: TGCGCCAGCAGTGAGTCTCACCGGGGGATAGTCGGCTACACCTTC. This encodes CASSESHRGIVGYTF.

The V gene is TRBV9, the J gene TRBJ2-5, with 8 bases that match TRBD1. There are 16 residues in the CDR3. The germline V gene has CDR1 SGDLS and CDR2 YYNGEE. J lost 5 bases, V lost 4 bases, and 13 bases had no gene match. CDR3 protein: CASSISGTGALETQYF. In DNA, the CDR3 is TGTGCCAGCAGCATCTCCGGGACAGGAGCGTTGGAGACCCAGTACTTC.

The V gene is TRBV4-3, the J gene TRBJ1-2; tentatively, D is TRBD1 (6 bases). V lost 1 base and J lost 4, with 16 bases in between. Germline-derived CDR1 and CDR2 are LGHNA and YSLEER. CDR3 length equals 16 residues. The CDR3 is CASSQVEGGGGYGYTF. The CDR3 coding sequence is TGCGCCAGCAGCCAAGTTGAAGGGGGAGGAGGCTATGGCTACACCTTC.

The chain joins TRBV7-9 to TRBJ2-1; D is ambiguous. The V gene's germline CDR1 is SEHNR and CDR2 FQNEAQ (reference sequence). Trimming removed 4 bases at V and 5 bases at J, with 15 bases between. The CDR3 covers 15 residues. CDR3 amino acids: CASSSPQGSHNEQFF. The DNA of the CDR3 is TGTGCCAGCAGCTCCCCCCAAGGGTCCCACAATGAGCAGTTCTTC.